Listed here are 14 T cell receptor beta chains from one sample, sequenced in a study of T-cell memory formation after mild COVID-19. TCRdb reprocessed the 5' RACE reads with MiXCR, giving one entry per CDR3 protein. Of 300,000 to 400,000 distinct CDR3 sequences in the sample, roughly 21% were seen once. Material: PBMCs or a T cell subset sorted from them (not recorded which). These receptors originate from an adult woman who had mild COVID-19 (a few samples of this study predate the infection). Cell type and time point are not known.

The CDR3 sequence: CASSVDPSGGDEQFF. The CDR3 DNA follows: TGTGCCAGCAGCGTAGATCCCAGCGGGGGGGATGAGCAGTTCTTC. V is TRBV9 and J is TRBJ2-1, with 10 positions matching TRBD2. J lost 8 bases, V lost 0 bases, and 5 bases had no gene match. Germline lookup yields CDR1 SGDLS and CDR2 YYNGEE. The CDR3 is 15 amino acids. The full variable domain, with the rest looked up from reference TRBV9 and TRBJ2-1, is DSGVTQTPKHLITATGQRVTLRCSPRSGDLSVYWYQQSLDQGLQFLIQYYNGEERAKGNILERFSAQQFPDLHSELNLSSLELGDSALYFCASSVDPSGGDEQFFGPGTRLTVL.

This rearrangement joins TRBV12-3 or TRBV12-4 to TRBJ2-7; no reliable D call. The CDR3 has 14 amino acids. Trimming took 3 bases from V and 2 from J, leaving 11 bases between them. This CDR3 reads CASSFATRPYEQYF. The CDR3 DNA is TGTGCCAGCAGTTTTGCCACAAGACCCTACGAGCAGTACTTC.

This clonotype was recorded only once. V and J are TRBV24-1 and TRBJ2-1; 8 bases line up with TRBD1. The CDR3 totals 15 residues. V shed 4 bases and J 6 bases; nucleotides not matched to a gene: 7. CDR1 is KGHDR and CDR2 is SFDVKD in the germline V gene. CDR3 DNA: TGTGCCACCAGTGAGTGGACAGGGACGGGCAATGAGCAGTTCTTC. It translates to CATSEWTGTGNEQFF.

The chain links TRBV10-3 to TRBJ2-5; 10 bases line up with TRBD1. Unmatched junction bases numbered 12, after V lost 3 bases and J lost 2 bases. The length of the CDR3 is 18 residues. Germline V gives CDR1 ENHRY, CDR2 SYGVKD. The DNA for the CDR3 is TGTGCCATCAGTGATTTTGGGACAGGGGTGGGGAGGCAAGAGACCCAGTACTTC. Translating gives CAISDFGTGVGRQETQYF.

This clonotype appeared a few times. The J gene is TRBJ2-3, the V gene TRBV20-1; D might be TRBD2 (5 bases). The CDR3 is made up of 10 amino acids. The V end was cut by 5 bases, the J end by 6 bases, with 6 bases between. CDR1 and CDR2 (germline): DFQATT, SNEGSKA (reference sequence). CDR3 amino acids: CSAWEDTQYF. The CDR3 region has the DNA TGCAGTGCTTGGGAGGATACGCAGTATTTT.

The gene calls are TRBV7-9 and TRBJ2-7; D not resolved. Trimming shortened V by 2 bases and J by 2 bases, and 16 bases separated the two germline ends. Germline assignment: CDR1 SEHNR and CDR2 FQNEAQ (reference sequence). This CDR3 region has 16 residues. DNA of the CDR3: TGTGCCAGCAGCTTATCTCTGGCTACCTCCCCCTACGAGCAGTACTTC. Protein product: CASSLSLATSPYEQYF.

This sequence joins TRBV11-2 and TRBJ1-2, with 9 bases matching TRBD1. The length of the CDR3 is 14 residues. Per the germline V gene, CDR1 is SGHAT and CDR2 is FQNNGV. J lost 5 bases, V lost 4 bases, and 5 bases had no gene match. CDR3 protein: CASSSAGTGYGYTF. The CDR3, as DNA: TGTGCCAGCAGCTCCGCCGGGACAGGGTATGGCTACACCTTC.

Ten or more counts support this clonotype. The genes are TRBV7-2 and TRBJ2-1; TRBD1 matches at 11 bases. V shed 1 base, J shed 4 bases, and the junction held 6 bases outside the gene matches. Germline V gene lookup returns CDR1 SGHTA and CDR2 FQGNSA. The CDR3 length is 17 residues. CDR3: CASSLGPGTGGYNEQFF. CDR3 sequence (DNA): TGTGCCAGCAGCTTAGGGCCCGGGACAGGGGGTTACAATGAGCAGTTCTTC.

This clonotype was detected only a few times. The V call is TRBV19, the J call TRBJ1-2, with 10 positions matching TRBD1. The CDR3 is 15 residues long. Trimming at V came to 5 bases and at J to 4 bases, leaving 7 bases not matched to a gene. Per germline, CDR1 LNHDA and CDR2 SQIVND (reference sequence). This CDR3 reads CASSPPGTGVYGYTF. DNA for the CDR3: TGTGCCAGTAGTCCCCCCGGGACAGGGGTCTATGGCTACACCTTC.

This clonotype was counted only a few times. V gene TRBV5-1 combines with J gene TRBJ1-2; no clear D gene. Trimming shortened V by 2 bases and J by 3 bases, and 8 bases separated the two germline ends. The CDR3 spans 13 residues. Per the germline V gene, CDR1 is SGHRS and CDR2 is YFSETQ. CDR3 sequence reads: CASSFGRYYGYTF. In nucleotides, the CDR3 is TGCGCCAGCAGCTTCGGCAGGTACTATGGCTACACCTTC.

This sequence joins TRBV20-1 and TRBJ1-4; no reliable D call. This CDR3 contains 12 residues. Trimming removed 4 bases at V and 7 bases at J, with 10 bases between. Germline CDR1 is DFQATT and CDR2 is SNEGSKA (reference sequence). The CDR3 protein is CSAMGLSEKLFF. CDR3 DNA: TGCAGTGCTATGGGTTTGAGTGAAAAACTGTTTTTT.

This clonotype was picked up a small number of times. The V and J genes are TRBV6-1 and TRBJ2-1, with D perhaps TRBD2 (5 bases). The CDR3 extends over 18 amino acids. V lost 2 bases to trimming and J lost 6 bases, with 23 bases between them. CDR1 is MNHNS, CDR2 SASEGT, per germline. CDR3 DNA sequence: TGTGCCAGCAGTGAACCCCGTTGGGCTAGCTTATCCGGCAATGAGCAGTTCTTC. Residues: CASSEPRWASLSGNEQFF.

This clonotype has just a few counts. The V call is TRBV27, the J call TRBJ2-2; the match to TRBD2 covers 9 bases. CDR1 is MNHEY, CDR2 SMNVEV, per germline (reference sequence). CDR3 length: 16 amino acids. The trim removed 6 bases at V and 6 bases at J, leaving 11 bases unmatched. This CDR3 reads CASRTWTSAGPGELFF. CDR3 DNA: TGTGCCAGCAGGACCTGGACTAGCGCGGGTCCCGGGGAGCTGTTTTTT.

The chain is built from TRBV27 and TRBJ2-1, with 7 bases identical to TRBD2. From germline, CDR1 is MNHEY and CDR2 SMNVEV (reference sequence). The CDR3 consists of 16 residues. The J segment lost 0 bases and the V segment lost 5 bases, leaving 7 bases of the junction unmatched. The CDR3, as DNA: TGTGCCAGCAGTCGGCGGGGGATAAGCTCCTACAATGAGCAGTTCTTC. Its translation: CASSRRGISSYNEQFF.